The clone carrying this T cell receptor (beta chain) was observed a single time. What it binds is not known. The data are from a study of CD4 T cells in relation to SARS-CoV-2 and coronaviruses. Overall study: After 10 days of antigen culture, PBMC TCR beta CDR3s were sequenced. Study conclusions and caveats: No crossreactivity against non-spike viral proteins was tested here.

Clones were read by immunoSEQ multiplex PCR, and TCRdb kept only the in-frame ones, dropping some. The table shows about 18,000 clones, with 70% to 85% occurring only once. The unexposed donors gave CD4+ T cells in 2011-2018, prior to COVID-19. Isolation of CD4+ T cells took place after roughly nine days in culture. Source material: CD4+ T cells from PBMCs, cultured in vitro. The TCR originated in a human donor in good health.

The CDR3 nucleotides read TGTGCCAGCAGTGAAATTCTAGCGGGATTCAATGAGCAGTTCTTC. Translating gives CASSEILAGFNEQFF. The chain couples TRBV2 to TRBJ2-1, with 9 nucleotides matching TRBD2. Germline lookup yields CDR1 SNHLY and CDR2 FYNNEI. The length of the CDR3 is 15 residues. Trimming at V came to 2 bases and at J to 6 bases, leaving 5 bases not matched to a gene.